These 5 T cell receptor beta chains were all obtained from the same sample, sequenced in a study of T cell repertoires in cytomegalovirus infection. TCRdb re-analysed the reads in MiXCR, keeping a single row per CDR3 protein. The sample has 150,000 to 200,000 distinct CDR3 sequences, roughly 20% seen once; the top ten hold 2.5% to 3%. The sequencing input was PBMCs. These receptors all come from a human donor in good health (CMV status not recorded). Some clones in this sample may be carry-over from other donors' samples.

The chain has TRBV6-1 and TRBJ2-5, with 10 bases matching TRBD1. The CDR3 length is 14 residues. Germline trimming cut 11 bases from V and 6 bases from J; bases unmatched to any gene: 12. Germline values: CDR1 MNHNS, CDR2 SASEGT. CDR3 DNA sequence: TGTGCCGGAAACCGGGACAGGGGTTCCCAGACCCAGTACTTC. It specifies CAGNRDRGSQTQYF.

The rearrangement uses TRBV29-1 and TRBJ2-5; D might be TRBD2 (6 bases). Germline lookup yields CDR1 SQVTM and CDR2 ANQGSEA. This CDR3 contains 14 residues. Trimming took 4 bases from V and 4 from J, leaving 16 bases between them. The CDR3 nucleotides read TGCAGCGTTGGACCCACTAGCCGGTTAGAGACCCAGTACTTC. This gives the protein CSVGPTSRLETQYF.

This clonotype has more than one count but fewer than ten. The chain joins TRBV9 to TRBJ1-5; tentative D call: TRBD1 (5 bases). Trimming took off 0 bases at V and 0 bases at J, with 7 bases between the two ends. CDR3 length: 15 residues. The V gene's germline CDR1 is SGDLS and CDR2 YYNGEE. DNA for the CDR3: TGTGCCAGCAGCGTAGGGGGCAATAGCAATCAGCCCCAGCATTTT. As protein: CASSVGGNSNQPQHF.

This clonotype was seen a few times. This chain uses TRBV7-9 with TRBJ1-5; 7 bases map to TRBD1. Germline CDR1 reads SEHNR; CDR2 reads FQNEAQ (reference sequence). This CDR3 contains 13 residues. J was trimmed by 7 bases and V by 5 bases; bases with no gene match: 5. DNA of the CDR3: TGTGCCAGCAGCCGGGACAGTATGCAGCCCCAGCATTTT. It encodes CASSRDSMQPQHF.

The chain is built from TRBV5-6 and TRBJ2-7; 9 bases map to TRBD1. The length of the CDR3 is 13 residues. CDR1 and CDR2 from the germline V gene are SGHDT and YYEEEE. Trimming took 0 bases from V and 5 from J; bases not matched to a gene: 0. For the CDR3, the DNA is TGTGCCAGCAGCTTGGGGACAGGGGACGAGCAGTACTTC. Translating gives CASSLGTGDEQYF. Drawing the rest from reference TRBV5-6 and TRBJ2-7, the complete variable domain is DAGVTQSPTHLIKTRGQQVTLRCSPKSGHDTVSWYQQALGQGPQFIFQYYEEEERQRGNFPDRFSGHQFPNYSSELNVNALLLGDSALYLCASSLGTGDEQYFGPGTRLTVT.